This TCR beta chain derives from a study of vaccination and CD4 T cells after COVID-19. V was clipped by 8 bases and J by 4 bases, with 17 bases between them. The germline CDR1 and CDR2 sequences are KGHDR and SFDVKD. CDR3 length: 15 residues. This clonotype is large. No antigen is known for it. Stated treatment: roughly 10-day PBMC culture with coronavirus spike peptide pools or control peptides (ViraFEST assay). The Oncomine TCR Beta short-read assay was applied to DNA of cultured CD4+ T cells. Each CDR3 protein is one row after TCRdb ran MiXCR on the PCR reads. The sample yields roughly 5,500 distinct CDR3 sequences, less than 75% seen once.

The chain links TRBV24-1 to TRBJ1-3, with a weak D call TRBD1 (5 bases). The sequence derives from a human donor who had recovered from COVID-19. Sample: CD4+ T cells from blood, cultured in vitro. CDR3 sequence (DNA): TGTGCCACCACGCCCCCGGGACGGAGGGGAAACACCATATATTTT. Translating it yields CATTPPGRRGNTIYF.